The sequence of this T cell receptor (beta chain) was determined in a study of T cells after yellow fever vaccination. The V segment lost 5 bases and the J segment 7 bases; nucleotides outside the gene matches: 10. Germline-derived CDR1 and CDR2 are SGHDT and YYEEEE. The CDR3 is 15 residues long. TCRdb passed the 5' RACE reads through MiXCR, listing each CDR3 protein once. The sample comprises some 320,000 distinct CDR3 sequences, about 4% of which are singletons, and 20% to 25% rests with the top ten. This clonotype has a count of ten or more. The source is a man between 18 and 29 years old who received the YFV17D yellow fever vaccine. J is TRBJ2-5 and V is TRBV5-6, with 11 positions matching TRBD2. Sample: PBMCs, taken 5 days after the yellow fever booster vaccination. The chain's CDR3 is CASRSTSGGWGTQYF. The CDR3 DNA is TGTGCCAGCAGGTCAACTAGCGGGGGCTGGGGGACCCAGTACTTC.